The 23 T cell receptor beta chains below all came from one sample that was sequenced in a study of blood T cell repertoires in COVID-19. The table came from immunoSEQ multiplex PCR; TCRdb's copy has only in-frame clones and leaves some out. This sample yields just over 75,000 clones, of which 80% to 85% are seen a single time; around 3.3% belongs to the top ten. Sequenced: peripheral blood. Every receptor here comes from a man aged 45-65 years with acute or convalescent COVID-19.

The V call is TRBV4-3, the J call TRBJ2-7, with D possibly TRBD2 on 6 matching bases. The CDR3 length is 14 residues. CDR1 LGHNA and CDR2 YSLEER come from the germline V gene. The V gene lost 2 bases and the J gene lost 13 bases, with 21 bases spanning the gap. Written as DNA, the CDR3 is TGCGCCAGCAGCCAAACCCGGGACTCCTCCAACTTCTACTTC. Amino acid sequence: CASSQTRDSSNFYF.

The V and J genes are TRBV19 and TRBJ1-3; no firm D call. From germline, CDR1 is LNHDA and CDR2 SQIVND (reference sequence). This CDR3 region has 14 residues. Trimming removed 6 bases at V and 0 bases at J, with 9 bases between. The CDR3: CASRMTGSGNTIYF. CDR3 bases: TGTGCCAGTAGAATGACGGGCTCTGGAAACACCATATATTTT. The variable domain in full, with the rest retrieved from reference TRBV19 and TRBJ1-3, is DGGITQSPKYLFRKEGQNVTLSCEQNLNHDAMYWYRQDPGQGLRLIYYSQIVNDFQKGDIAEGYSVSREKKESFPLTVTSAQKNPTAFYLCASRMTGSGNTIYFGEGSWLTVV.

The chain employs TRBV9 and TRBJ1-1; weak D call: TRBD1 (6 bases). V gave up 0 bases and J gave up 4 bases, with 10 bases separating them. From germline, CDR1 is SGDLS and CDR2 YYNGEE. The length of the CDR3 is 14 residues. The CDR3 reads CASSVGQGITEAFF. CDR3 nucleotide sequence: TGTGCCAGCAGCGTAGGGCAGGGGATCACTGAAGCTTTCTTT.

The genes are TRBV4-3 and TRBJ2-1, with D uncertain. V was trimmed by 0 bases and J by 6 bases, leaving 12 bases between them. The CDR3 is 15 amino acids. Germline assignment: CDR1 LGHNA and CDR2 YSLEER. This CDR3 is CASSQDSRRSNEQFF. As DNA, the CDR3 is TGCGCCAGCAGCCAAGATTCGAGGCGCTCCAATGAGCAGTTCTTC.

This rearrangement joins TRBV28 to TRBJ2-1, with TRBD1 matching 7 bases. CDR1 MDHEN and CDR2 SYDVKM come from the germline V gene. This CDR3 spans 16 amino acids. Unmatched junction bases numbered 12, after V lost 4 bases and J lost 6 bases. The CDR3 sequence: CASSSPARGYGNEQFF. The DNA of the CDR3 is TGTGCCAGCAGTTCCCCGGCCAGGGGGTATGGCAATGAGCAGTTCTTC. The full variable domain, rest sourced from reference TRBV28 and TRBJ2-1, is DVKVTQSSRYLVKRTGEKVFLECVQDMDHENMFWYRQDPGLGLRLIYFSYDVKMKEKGDIPEGYSVSREKKERFSLILESASTNQTSMYLCASSSPARGYGNEQFFGPGTRLTVL.

The chain combines TRBV5-1 with TRBJ2-6, with 7 bases fitting TRBD1. Germline trimming cut 4 bases from V and 4 bases from J; bases unmatched to any gene: 5. CDR1 is SGHRS, CDR2 YFSETQ, per germline. This CDR3 has 15 residues. The CDR3 protein is CASSTTGDGANVLTF. CDR3 nucleotide sequence: TGCGCCAGCAGCACCACAGGGGACGGGGCCAACGTCCTGACTTTC.

The chain couples TRBV19 to TRBJ2-7; 8 bases match TRBD1. The CDR3 runs to 15 residues. After removal of 1 base from V and 2 bases from J, the junction contained 4 bases not matched to a gene. Per germline, CDR1 LNHDA and CDR2 SQIVND (reference sequence). This CDR3 reads CASSIGHRGAYEQYF. DNA for the CDR3: TGTGCCAGTAGTATAGGCCACAGGGGGGCCTACGAGCAGTACTTC. The variable domain in full, with the rest retrieved from reference TRBV19 and TRBJ2-7, is DGGITQSPKYLFRKEGQNVTLSCEQNLNHDAMYWYRQDPGQGLRLIYYSQIVNDFQKGDIAEGYSVSREKKESFPLTVTSAQKNPTAFYLCASSIGHRGAYEQYFGPGTRLTVT.

The chain uses TRBV9 and TRBJ1-4; D uncertain. V gave up 4 bases and J gave up 6 bases, with 13 bases separating them. Germline V gene sequence: CDR1 SGDLS, CDR2 YYNGEE. This CDR3 spans 14 amino acids. The CDR3 DNA reads TGTGCCAGCAGCCGGATAGACATCCATGAAAAACTGTTTTTT. It encodes CASSRIDIHEKLFF. The full variable domain, rest sourced from reference TRBV9 and TRBJ1-4, is DSGVTQTPKHLITATGQRVTLRCSPRSGDLSVYWYQQSLDQGLQFLIQYYNGEERAKGNILERFSAQQFPDLHSELNLSSLELGDSALYFCASSRIDIHEKLFFGSGTQLSVL.

The chain joins TRBV4-3 to TRBJ1-2; D might be TRBD1 (6 bases). This CDR3 region has 15 residues. V dropped 4 bases and J dropped 4 bases, with 16 bases sitting between them. The germline CDR1 and CDR2 sequences are LGHNA and YSLEER. In DNA form, the CDR3 reads TGCGCCAGCAGCCCAGGGTCAGGGGACACCTATGGCTACACCTTC. Protein sequence: CASSPGSGDTYGYTF.

Here the CDR3 DNA reads TGTGCCACCAGCGTAAGGACAGGGAATCAGCCCCAGCATTTT. Protein product: CATSVRTGNQPQHF. V is TRBV15 and J is TRBJ1-5; 8 bases are a match to TRBD1. V gave up 5 bases and J gave up 4 bases; unmatched junction bases: 4. The CDR3 covers 14 residues. CDR1 and CDR2 (germline): LNHNV, YYDKDF (reference sequence). The variable domain in full, completed from reference TRBV15 and TRBJ1-5, reads DAMVIQNPRYQVTQFGKPVTLSCSQTLNHNVMYWYQQKSSQAPKLLFHYYDKDFNNEADTPDNFQSRRPNTSFCFLDIRSPGLGDTAMYLCATSVRTGNQPQHFGDGTRLSIL.

The genes are TRBV5-1 and TRBJ2-7; TRBD2 might be the D (5 bases). The CDR3 covers 17 residues. Germline V gene lookup returns CDR1 SGHRS and CDR2 YFSETQ. Trimming pared 4 bases from V and 0 bases from J, leaving 20 bases between. The DNA for the CDR3 is TGCGCCAGCAGCCGGGATAGCACAGCGAAGAGCTCCTACGAGCAGTACTTC. It codes for CASSRDSTAKSSYEQYF. The entire variable domain, with the rest obtained from reference TRBV5-1 and TRBJ2-7, is as follows: KAGVTQTPRYLIKTRGQQVTLSCSPISGHRSVSWYQQTPGQGLQFLFEYFSETQRNKGNFPGRFSGRQFSNSRSEMNVSTLELGDSALYLCASSRDSTAKSSYEQYFGPGTRLTVT.

The rearrangement joins TRBV9 to TRBJ2-2; 10 bases are shared with TRBD1. The CDR3 runs to 17 residues. Germline V gene sequence: CDR1 SGDLS, CDR2 YYNGEE. Losses at the gene ends were 0 bases for V and 3 bases for J; bases not matched to a gene: 5. CDR3 sequence: CASSVVGTGADTGELFF. In DNA form, the CDR3 reads TGTGCCAGCAGCGTAGTTGGGACAGGGGCCGACACCGGGGAGCTGTTTTTT.

The DNA of the CDR3 is TGTGCCAGCAGTGAATACGGGGTCTGGGGCGAGCAGTACTTC. Translation: CASSEYGVWGEQYF. The chain recombines TRBV6-1 with TRBJ2-7; weak D call: TRBD2 (5 bases). Germline CDR1 is MNHNS and CDR2 is SASEGT. V lost 2 bases and J 6 bases, leaving 14 bases between the germline ends. This CDR3 comprises 14 residues.

This chain joins TRBV7-8 and TRBJ1-5; the match to TRBD1 covers 11 bases. CDR1 is SGHVS, CDR2 FQNEAQ, per germline. With 5 bases clipped from V and 5 bases from J, the junction kept 5 bases outside the gene matches. This CDR3 is 15 amino acids long. CDR3 in DNA: TGTGCCAGCAGCCCTGGGACAGGGGGGGATCAGCCCCAGCATTTT. Encoded protein: CASSPGTGGDQPQHF. Drawing the rest from reference TRBV7-8 and TRBJ1-5, the complete variable domain is GAGVSQSPRYKVAKRGQDVALRCDPISGHVSLFWYQQALGQGPEFLTYFQNEAQLDKSGLPSDRFFAERPEGSVSTLKIQRTQQEDSAVYLCASSPGTGGDQPQHFGDGTRLSIL.

The gene calls are TRBV9 and TRBJ2-5; TRBD1 is a possible D gene (7 bases). CDR3 length: 14 amino acids. V gave up 7 bases and J gave up 1 base, with 14 bases separating them. Germline CDR1 and CDR2: SGDLS and YYNGEE. Here the CDR3 reads CASFRRGLQETQYF. The CDR3 nucleotides are TGTGCCAGCTTCCGGAGGGGGCTCCAAGAGACCCAGTACTTC.

The chain employs TRBV27 and TRBJ1-1; no clear D gene. The V end lost 2 bases, the J end lost 4 bases, and 11 bases lay between the germline ends. CDR3 length equals 14 residues. Germline CDR1 reads MNHEY; CDR2 reads SMNVEV (reference sequence). The CDR3 DNA reads as TGTGCCAGCAGTTTAAGAGGCCTCGGCACTGAAGCTTTCTTT. Translating gives CASSLRGLGTEAFF.

V is TRBV25-1 and J is TRBJ1-2; no clear D. The CDR3 is 13 residues long. Per the germline V gene, CDR1 is MGHDK and CDR2 is SYGVNS. The V end lost 9 bases, the J end lost 0 bases, and 11 bases lay between the germline ends. The CDR3 nucleotides are TGTGCCAGTCGAGAGGGCTCTAACTATGGCTACACCTTC. Its protein is CASREGSNYGYTF.

This clone appeared a few times. CDR3: CASSRREGGGTEAFF. As DNA, the CDR3 is TGTGCCAGCAGCCGACGGGAGGGCGGGGGCACTGAAGCTTTCTTT. The chain joins TRBV11-2 to TRBJ1-1; D perhaps matches TRBD1 (5 bases). The CDR3 spans 15 residues. Germline V CDR1 and CDR2: SGHAT, FQNNGV. V lost 5 bases to trimming and J lost 4 bases, with 17 bases between them.

This chain links TRBV7-9 with TRBJ2-1; 15 bases line up with TRBD2. CDR1 is SEHNR and CDR2 is FQNEAQ in the germline V gene (reference sequence). V trimming: 5 bases; J trimming: 8 bases; junction bases outside the gene matches: 4. This CDR3 is 15 amino acids long. Here the CDR3 DNA reads TGTGCCAGCAGCCCGCGGACTAGCGGGAGGGATGAGCAGTTCTTC. As protein: CASSPRTSGRDEQFF.

The gene calls are TRBV2 and TRBJ1-1; D may be TRBD1 (6 bases). Looked up from germline, CDR1 is SNHLY and CDR2 is FYNNEI. There are 17 residues in the CDR3. Trimming removed 9 bases at V and 4 bases at J, with 27 bases between. CDR3 sequence: CARITRGGGRGGTEAFF. CDR3 nucleotide sequence: TGTGCCAGAATCACCCGGGGCGGGGGGCGCGGCGGCACTGAAGCTTTCTTT. Based on the CDR3 plus reference TRBV2 and TRBJ1-1, the full variable domain is EPEVTQTPSHQVTQMGQEVILRCVPISNHLYFYWYRQILGQKVEFLVSFYNNEISEKSEIFDDQFSVERPDGSNFTLKIRSTKLEDSAMYFCARITRGGGRGGTEAFFGQGTRLTVV.

The chain links TRBV3-1 (or the pseudogene TRBV3-2) to TRBJ2-2; TRBD2 matches at 9 bases. Unmatched junction bases numbered 5, after V lost 3 bases and J lost 0 bases. CDR3 length: 17 residues. Germline CDR1 and CDR2: LGHDT and YNNKEL (reference sequence). As DNA, the CDR3 is TGTGCCAGCAGCCACCCCGGGACTAGCCCGAACACCGGGGAGCTGTTTTTT. Translating gives CASSHPGTSPNTGELFF.

The rearrangement uses TRBV11-3 and TRBJ2-5; 14 nucleotides match TRBD2. The CDR3 consists of 17 residues. J lost 7 bases, V lost 5 bases, and 12 bases had no gene match. The germline V gene has CDR1 SGHNT and CDR2 YENEEA. DNA of the CDR3: TGTGCCAGCAGCGAGACTAGCGGGAGGGCCGGATTTGGGACCCAGTACTTC. As protein: CASSETSGRAGFGTQYF. Complete variable domain (other parts from reference TRBV11-3 and TRBJ2-5): EAGVVQSPRYKIIEKKQPVAFWCNPISGHNTLYWYLQNLGQGPELLIRYENEEAVDDSQLPKDRFSAERLKGVDSTLKIQPAELGDSAVYLCASSETSGRAGFGTQYFGPGTRLLVL.

The chain joins TRBV6-6 to TRBJ1-4, with 7 bases identical to TRBD1. The V gene end was trimmed by 6 bases and the J gene end by 7 bases; junction bases not matched to a gene: 8. CDR1 is MNHNY, CDR2 SVGAGI, per germline (reference sequence). This CDR3 is built from 14 residues. The CDR3 sequence is CASRAETGPEKLFF. CDR3 bases: TGTGCCAGCAGGGCGGAGACAGGGCCTGAAAAACTGTTTTTT.